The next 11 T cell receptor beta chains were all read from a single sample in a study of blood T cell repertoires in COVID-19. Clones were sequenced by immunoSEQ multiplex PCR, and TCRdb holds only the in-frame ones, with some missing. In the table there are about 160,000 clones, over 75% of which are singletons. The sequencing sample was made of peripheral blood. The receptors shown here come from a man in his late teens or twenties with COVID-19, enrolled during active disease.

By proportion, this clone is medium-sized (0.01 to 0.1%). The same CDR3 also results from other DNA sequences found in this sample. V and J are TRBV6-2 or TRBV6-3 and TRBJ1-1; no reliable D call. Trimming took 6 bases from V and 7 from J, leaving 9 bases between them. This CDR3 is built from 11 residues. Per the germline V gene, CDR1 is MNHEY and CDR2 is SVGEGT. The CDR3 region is CASSPGLEAFF. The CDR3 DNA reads TGTGCCAGCAGCCCCGGACTTGAAGCTTTCTTT.

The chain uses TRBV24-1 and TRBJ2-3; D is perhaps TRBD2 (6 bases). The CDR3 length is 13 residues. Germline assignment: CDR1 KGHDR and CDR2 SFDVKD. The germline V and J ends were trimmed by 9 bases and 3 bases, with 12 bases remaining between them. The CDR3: CATGAGRTDTQYF. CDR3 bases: TGTGCCACCGGGGCGGGGAGGACAGATACGCAGTATTTT.

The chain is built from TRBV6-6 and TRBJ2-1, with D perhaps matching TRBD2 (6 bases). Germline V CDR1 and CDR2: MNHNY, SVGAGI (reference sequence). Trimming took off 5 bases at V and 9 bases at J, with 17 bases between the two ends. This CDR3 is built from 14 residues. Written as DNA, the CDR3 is TGTGCCAGCAGTGACCTCCGGAGGGCGGGTGAGCAGTTCTTC. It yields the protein CASSDLRRAGEQFF.

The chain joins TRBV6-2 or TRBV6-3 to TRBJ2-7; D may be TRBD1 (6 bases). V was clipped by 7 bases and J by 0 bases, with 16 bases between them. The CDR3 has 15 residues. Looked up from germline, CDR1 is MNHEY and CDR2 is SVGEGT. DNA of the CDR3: TGTGCCAGCACCCCCGAGGACAGTGGCTCCTACGAGCAGTACTTC. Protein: CASTPEDSGSYEQYF.

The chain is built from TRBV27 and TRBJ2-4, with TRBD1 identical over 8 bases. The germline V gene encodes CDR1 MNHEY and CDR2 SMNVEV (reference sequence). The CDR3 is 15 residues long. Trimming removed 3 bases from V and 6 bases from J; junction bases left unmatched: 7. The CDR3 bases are TGTGCCAGCAGTTTTGGACAGGGTGAAACAAACATTCAGTACTTC. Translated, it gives CASSFGQGETNIQYF.

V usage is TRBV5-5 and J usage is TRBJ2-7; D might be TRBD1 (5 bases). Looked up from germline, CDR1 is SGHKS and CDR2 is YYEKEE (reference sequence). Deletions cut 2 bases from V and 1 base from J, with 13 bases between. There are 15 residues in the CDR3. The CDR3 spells CASSFVPGHSYEQYF. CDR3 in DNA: TGTGCCAGCAGCTTTGTACCAGGACATTCCTACGAGCAGTACTTC.

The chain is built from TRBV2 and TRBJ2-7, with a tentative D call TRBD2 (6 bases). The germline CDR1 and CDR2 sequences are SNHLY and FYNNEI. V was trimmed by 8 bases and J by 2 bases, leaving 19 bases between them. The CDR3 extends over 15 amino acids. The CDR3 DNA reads TGTGCCAGCCAGGTAGTCGGTAGCGGAGCCTACGAGCAGTACTTC. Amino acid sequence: CASQVVGSGAYEQYF.

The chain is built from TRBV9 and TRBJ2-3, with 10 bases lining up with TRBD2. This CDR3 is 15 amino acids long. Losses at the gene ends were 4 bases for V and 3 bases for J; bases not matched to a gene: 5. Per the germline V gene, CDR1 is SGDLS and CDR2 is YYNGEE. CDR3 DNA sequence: TGTGCCAGCAGCCCGCTAGCGGGAGCAACAGATACGCAGTATTTT. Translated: CASSPLAGATDTQYF.

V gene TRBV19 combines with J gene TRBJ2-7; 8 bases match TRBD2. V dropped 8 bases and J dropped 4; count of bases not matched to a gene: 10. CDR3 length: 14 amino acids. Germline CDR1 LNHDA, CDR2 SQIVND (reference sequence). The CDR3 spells CASARDAGGYEQYF. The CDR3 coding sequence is TGTGCCAGTGCAAGGGACGCGGGAGGTTACGAGCAGTACTTC.

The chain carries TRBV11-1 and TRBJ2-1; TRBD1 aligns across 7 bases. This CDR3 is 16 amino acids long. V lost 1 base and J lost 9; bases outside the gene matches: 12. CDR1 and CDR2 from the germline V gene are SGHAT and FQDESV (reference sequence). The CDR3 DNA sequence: TGTGCCAGCAGCTTAGGAGCAGGGGGAGTAGAAGGTGAGCAGTTCTTC. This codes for CASSLGAGGVEGEQFF.

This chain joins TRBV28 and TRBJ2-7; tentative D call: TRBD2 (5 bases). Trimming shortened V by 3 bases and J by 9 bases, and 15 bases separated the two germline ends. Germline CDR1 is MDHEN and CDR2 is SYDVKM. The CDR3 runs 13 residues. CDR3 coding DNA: TGTGCCAGCAGTTTTCGTAAAGGGAGTGTGCAGTACTTC. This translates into CASSFRKGSVQYF.